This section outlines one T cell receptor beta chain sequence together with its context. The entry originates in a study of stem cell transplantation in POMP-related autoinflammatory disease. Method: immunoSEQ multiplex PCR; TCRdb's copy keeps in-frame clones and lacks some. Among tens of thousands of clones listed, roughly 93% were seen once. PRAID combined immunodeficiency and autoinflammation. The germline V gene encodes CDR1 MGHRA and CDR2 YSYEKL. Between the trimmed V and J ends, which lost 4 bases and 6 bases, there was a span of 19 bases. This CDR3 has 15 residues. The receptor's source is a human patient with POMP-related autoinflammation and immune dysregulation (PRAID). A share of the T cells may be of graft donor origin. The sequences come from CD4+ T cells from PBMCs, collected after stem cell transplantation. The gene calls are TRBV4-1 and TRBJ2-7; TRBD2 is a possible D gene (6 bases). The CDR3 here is CASSPGAGRFGEQYF. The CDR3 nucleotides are TGCGCCAGCAGCCCTGGGGCAGGGAGGTTTGGCGAGCAGTACTTC.